These 28 T cell receptor beta chains were all obtained from the same sample, sequenced in a study of T-cell memory formation after mild COVID-19. TCRdb used MiXCR to reprocess the 5' RACE reads, holding one entry per CDR3 protein. The profile shows roughly 170,000 distinct CDR3 sequences, approximately 17% of them singletons. The specimen sequenced was PBMCs or a T cell subset sorted from them (not recorded which). The receptors here all came from a man between 18 and 35 years old who had mild COVID-19 (a few samples of this study predate the infection). Cell type and time point are not known.

This clonotype was picked up a small number of times. This rearrangement joins TRBV12-3 or TRBV12-4 to TRBJ2-7; D ambiguous. The CDR3 is made up of 12 amino acids. Trimming left V 1 base short and J 9 bases short, with 10 bases between. The CDR3 DNA is TGTGCCAGCAGTTTAGACCCTCCGGTGCAGTACTTC. Translated: CASSLDPPVQYF.

In its sample, this clonotype was seen many times. The rearrangement links TRBV4-3 to TRBJ2-7; D may be TRBD2 (5 bases). Trimming left V 0 bases short and J 5 bases short, with 11 bases between. This CDR3 comprises 14 residues. Germline V gene data show CDR1 as LGHNA and CDR2 as YSLEER. This chain's CDR3 is CASSQDRLSNEQYF. The CDR3 nucleotides are TGCGCCAGCAGCCAAGATCGACTAAGTAACGAGCAGTACTTC.

This clonotype was seen a few times. This chain connects TRBV6-5 to TRBJ2-7, with 13 bases aligning to TRBD2. The CDR3 contains 15 residues. V was clipped by 6 bases and J by 3 bases; unmatched bases: 5. The germline CDR1 and CDR2 sequences are MNHEY and SVGAGI. CDR3 sequence reads: CASRMGLAGIYEQYV. As DNA, the CDR3 is TGTGCCAGCAGAATGGGACTAGCGGGAATCTACGAGCAGTACGTC.

This clonotype appeared a few times. The chain has TRBV25-1 and TRBJ2-7, with D uncertain. Germline V gene lookup returns CDR1 MGHDK and CDR2 SYGVNS. Trimming cost V 6 bases and J 5 bases, with 14 bases left between them. This CDR3 has 13 amino acids. DNA for the CDR3: TGTGCCAGCAGCGGGTTCGGTGGGGACGAGCAGTACTTC. This encodes CASSGFGGDEQYF.

The table lists this clonotype with a few counts. The rearrangement uses TRBV27 and TRBJ2-7, with a weak D call TRBD2 (5 bases). V dropped 5 bases and J dropped 3 bases, with 11 bases sitting between them. The germline V gene has CDR1 MNHEY and CDR2 SMNVEV (reference sequence). The CDR3 contains 13 residues. The CDR3, as DNA: TGTGCCAGCAGTCCCCGTGCGGGCTACGAGCAGTACGTC. Translation: CASSPRAGYEQYV.

This clonotype was counted between two and nine times. The V call is TRBV7-3, the J call TRBJ2-1; D perhaps matches TRBD1 (8 bases). CDR1 and CDR2 from the germline V gene are SGHTA and FQGTGA. The CDR3 has 15 residues. The germline V and J ends were trimmed by 5 bases and 4 bases, with 15 bases remaining between them. Written as DNA, the CDR3 is TGTGCCAGCAGCACGACAGGGGAGGGGTACAATGAGCAGTTCTTC. Protein sequence: CASSTTGEGYNEQFF.

This chain connects TRBV27 to TRBJ1-2, with 7 bases that match TRBD1. The CDR3 is 13 residues long. Losses at the gene ends were 5 bases for V and 8 bases for J; bases not matched to a gene: 8. Germline V lookup: CDR1 MNHEY, CDR2 SMNVEV (reference sequence). The CDR3 DNA is TGTGCCAGCAGTGGGAACACAGGGGAGGGCTACACCTTC. Encoded protein: CASSGNTGEGYTF.

This clonotype has more than one count but fewer than ten. CDR3 DNA sequence: TGTGCCAGCAGCGTCCAACAGGGTATCATCTCTGGGGCCAACGTCCTGACTTTC. It codes for CASSVQQGIISGANVLTF. The chain links TRBV5-5 to TRBJ2-6, with D perhaps TRBD1 (6 bases). The V end lost 4 bases, the J end lost 0 bases, and 17 bases lay between the germline ends. Germline CDR1 reads SGHKS; CDR2 reads YYEKEE (reference sequence). The CDR3 has 18 residues.

The gene calls are TRBV20-1 and TRBJ2-1; 11 bases align to TRBD2. Germline V lookup: CDR1 DFQATT, CDR2 SNEGSKA (reference sequence). The CDR3 loop spans 13 amino acids. The CDR3 DNA is TGCAGCGAATTAGCGGGGGGGTACAATGAGCAGTTCTTC. Translated, it gives CSELAGGYNEQFF.

This clonotype appeared a few times. J is TRBJ1-5 and V is TRBV5-4, with D maybe TRBD1 (5 bases). CDR3 length equals 14 residues. Germline CDR1 is SGHNT and CDR2 is YYREEE (reference sequence). V gave up 7 bases and J gave up 0 bases, with 11 bases separating them. The CDR3 protein is CASHPGASNQPQHF. The CDR3, as DNA: TGTGCCAGCCACCCCGGGGCTAGCAATCAGCCCCAGCATTTT.

This clonotype showed up just a few times. This chain links TRBV6-1 with TRBJ2-7; D is possibly TRBD2 (6 bases). Trimming took 5 bases from V and 2 from J, leaving 16 bases between them. Germline CDR1 MNHNS, CDR2 SASEGT. The CDR3 is made up of 15 amino acids. CDR3: CASSPLSWGAYEQYF. In DNA form, the CDR3 reads TGTGCCAGCAGTCCCCTTTCGTGGGGGGCCTACGAGCAGTACTTC.

This clonotype has a handful of counts. The rearrangement uses TRBV12-3 or TRBV12-4 and TRBJ1-6; the D is unclear. V was cut by 5 bases and J by 8 bases, with 10 bases left in between. This CDR3 has 13 amino acids. CDR3 protein: CASSARPDSPLHF. CDR3 nucleotide sequence: TGTGCCAGCAGTGCTAGACCGGATTCACCCCTCCACTTT.

In DNA, the CDR3 is TGTGCCAGCAGCCGCGTCCGGTACAATGAGCAGTTCTTC. Its translation: CASSRVRYNEQFF. This chain joins TRBV5-6 and TRBJ2-1; D uncertain. CDR1 is SGHDT and CDR2 is YYEEEE in the germline V gene. Trimming removed 4 bases at V and 4 bases at J, with 9 bases between. The CDR3 covers 13 residues.

The V call is TRBV20-1, the J call TRBJ1-1; D gene unclear. There are 13 residues in the CDR3. V lost 3 bases and J lost 0, with 8 bases in between. The V gene's germline CDR1 is DFQATT and CDR2 SNEGSKA (reference sequence). The CDR3 DNA is TGCAGTGCTAGGGATAGACTGAACACTGAAGCTTTCTTT. It yields the protein CSARDRLNTEAFF.

This clonotype was seen a handful of times. The rearrangement uses TRBV6-2 or TRBV6-3 and TRBJ1-1; D not certain. V gave up 7 bases and J gave up 2 bases, with 11 bases separating them. There are 13 residues in the CDR3. CDR1 is MNHEY, CDR2 SVGEGT, per germline. This CDR3 is CASKMDGNTEAFF. The CDR3 bases are TGTGCCAGCAAGATGGACGGTAACACTGAAGCTTTCTTT.

At least ten counts were recorded for this clonotype. The chain combines TRBV7-9 with TRBJ2-3; D gene uncertain. CDR1 SEHNR and CDR2 FQNEAQ come from the germline V gene (reference sequence). V dropped 5 bases and J dropped 4 bases, with 10 bases sitting between them. The CDR3 loop spans 13 amino acids. The CDR3 is CASSPRTADTQYF. The CDR3 DNA reads as TGTGCCAGCAGCCCCAGGACCGCAGATACGCAGTATTTT.

This clonotype turned up a few times. The chain recombines TRBV11-2 with TRBJ2-5; 9 bases map to TRBD2. The length of the CDR3 is 14 residues. V shed 5 bases, J shed 5 bases, and the junction held 6 bases outside the gene matches. Germline V lookup: CDR1 SGHAT, CDR2 FQNNGV. CDR3 sequence reads: CASSPREGRETQYF. The CDR3 nucleotides read TGTGCCAGCAGCCCGCGGGAGGGTAGGGAGACCCAGTACTTC.

The sample holds a few counts of this clonotype. The chain is built from TRBV7-6 and TRBJ2-5; D not certain. This CDR3 region has 14 residues. The germline V gene encodes CDR1 SGHVS and CDR2 FNYEAQ. V lost 2 bases to trimming and J lost 4 bases, with 11 bases between them. This CDR3 reads CASSLNGPRETQYF. CDR3 sequence (DNA): TGTGCCAGCAGCTTAAACGGTCCCCGAGAGACCCAGTACTTC.

This chain links TRBV7-2 with TRBJ2-3, with 8 nucleotides matching TRBD1. The V gene end was trimmed by 5 bases and the J gene end by 2 bases; junction bases not matched to a gene: 3. This CDR3 has 14 amino acids. CDR1 and CDR2 (germline): SGHTA, FQGNSA. The chain's CDR3 is CASSRTGITDTQYF. DNA of the CDR3: TGTGCCAGCAGCCGGACAGGGATCACAGATACGCAGTATTTT.

This clonotype was picked up a small number of times. V is TRBV5-1 and J is TRBJ1-1; maybe TRBD1 (5 bases). CDR3 length: 15 amino acids. Germline-derived CDR1 and CDR2 are SGHRS and YFSETQ. V was cut by 4 bases and J by 1 base, with 14 bases left in between. Written as DNA, the CDR3 is TGCGCCAGCAGCGGGTTGGCAGGGCCGAACACTGAAGCTTTCTTT. Translated, it gives CASSGLAGPNTEAFF.

This clonotype has just a few counts. This chain uses TRBV10-3 with TRBJ1-5; TRBD1 agrees at 9 bases. J lost 5 bases, V lost 7 bases, and 9 bases had no gene match. This CDR3 is 15 amino acids long. From germline, CDR1 is ENHRY and CDR2 SYGVKD. The CDR3 loop reads CAINKGQGRDQPQHF. The CDR3 DNA follows: TGTGCCATCAATAAGGGACAGGGAAGGGATCAGCCCCAGCATTTT.

A few counts support this clonotype. The genes are TRBV6-6 and TRBJ2-7, with 8 bases aligning to TRBD2. The germline gives CDR1 MNHNY, CDR2 SVGAGI (reference sequence). Germline trimming cut 8 bases from V and 0 bases from J; bases unmatched to any gene: 6. The CDR3 length is 14 residues. The CDR3 DNA follows: TGTGCCAGCTTACGTACTAGCGGCTCCTACGAGCAGTACTTC. Translating it yields CASLRTSGSYEQYF.

This clonotype was picked up many times. This chain uses TRBV27 with TRBJ1-1, with TRBD1 as a possible D gene (5 bases). There are 13 residues in the CDR3. The V end was cut by 2 bases, the J end by 5 bases, with 9 bases between. Germline V gene data show CDR1 as MNHEY and CDR2 as SMNVEV (reference sequence). The CDR3 DNA reads as TGTGCCAGCAGTTTACAGGGTATTACTGAAGCTTTCTTT. Protein: CASSLQGITEAFF.

This clonotype turned up a few times. The chain uses TRBV3-1 and TRBJ2-1; TRBD2 matches 10 bases. The V segment lost 1 base and the J segment 10 bases; nucleotides outside the gene matches: 7. This CDR3 is 15 amino acids long. The germline V gene encodes CDR1 LGHDT and CDR2 YNNKEL (reference sequence). CDR3 loop: CASSQVSSGGVEQFF. The CDR3 DNA reads as TGTGCCAGCAGCCAAGTATCCAGCGGGGGGGTAGAGCAGTTCTTC.

The CDR3 loop is CAIQPPPNTGELFF. The CDR3 DNA reads TGTGCCATCCAGCCTCCTCCGAACACCGGGGAGCTGTTTTTT. This chain uses TRBV28 with TRBJ2-2; D call uncertain. The ends were cut back, 10 bases at V and 0 bases at J, with 12 bases in the middle. The CDR3 contains 14 residues. The germline gives CDR1 MDHEN, CDR2 SYDVKM.

This clonotype occurred a few times. The chain couples TRBV7-2 to TRBJ1-3, with a possible D match to TRBD1 (6 bases). The CDR3 is 12 amino acids. V lost 5 bases to trimming and J lost 9 bases, with 11 bases between them. Germline lookup yields CDR1 SGHTA and CDR2 FQGNSA. The CDR3 reads CASSIGGGTIYF. For the CDR3, the DNA is TGTGCCAGCAGCATAGGGGGTGGCACCATATATTTT.

This clonotype occurred a few times. This rearrangement joins TRBV11-2 to TRBJ2-7, with unresolved D. Trimming stripped 0 bases from V and 11 bases from J, with 11 bases between. The CDR3 consists of 12 residues. Per the germline V gene, CDR1 is SGHAT and CDR2 is FQNNGV. The CDR3 here is CASSLDLQVEYF. DNA for the CDR3: TGTGCCAGCAGCTTAGATCTTCAGGTGGAGTACTTC.

In its sample, this clonotype was seen a few times. The rearrangement uses TRBV6-2 or TRBV6-3 and TRBJ1-1, with 7 bases matching TRBD1. The V and J ends lost 5 bases and 3 bases, in that order; junction bases with no gene match: 9. Germline V gene data show CDR1 as MNHEY and CDR2 as SVGEGT. The CDR3 sequence is 15 residues long. The CDR3 DNA reads TGTGCCAGCAGTCAAGCCGGGACAGCCCACACTGAAGCTTTCTTT. Its translation is CASSQAGTAHTEAFF.